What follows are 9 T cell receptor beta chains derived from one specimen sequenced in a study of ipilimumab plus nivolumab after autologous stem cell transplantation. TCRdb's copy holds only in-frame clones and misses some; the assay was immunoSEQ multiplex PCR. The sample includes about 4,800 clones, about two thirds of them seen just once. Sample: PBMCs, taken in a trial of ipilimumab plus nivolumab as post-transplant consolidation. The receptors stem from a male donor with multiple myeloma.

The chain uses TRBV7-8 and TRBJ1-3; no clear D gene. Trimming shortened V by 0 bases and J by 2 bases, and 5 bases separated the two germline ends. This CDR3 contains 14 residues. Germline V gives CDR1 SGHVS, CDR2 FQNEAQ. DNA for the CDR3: TGTGCCAGCAGCTTAGCAGGGCCTGGAAACACCATATATTTT. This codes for CASSLAGPGNTIYF.

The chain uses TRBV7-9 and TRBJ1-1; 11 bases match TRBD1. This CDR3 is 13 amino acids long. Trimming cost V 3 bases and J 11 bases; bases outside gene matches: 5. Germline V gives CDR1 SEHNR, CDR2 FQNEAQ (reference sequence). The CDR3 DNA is TGTGCCAGCAGCTTCCGGGACAGGGGGTTTGCTTTCTTT. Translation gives CASSFRDRGFAFF.

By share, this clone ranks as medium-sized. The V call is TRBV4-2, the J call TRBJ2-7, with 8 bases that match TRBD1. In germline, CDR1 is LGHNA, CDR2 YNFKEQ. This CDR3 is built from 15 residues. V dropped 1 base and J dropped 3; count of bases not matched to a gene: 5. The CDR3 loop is CASSQGQGINYEQYF. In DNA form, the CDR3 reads TGTGCCAGCAGCCAAGGACAGGGGATAAACTACGAGCAGTACTTC.

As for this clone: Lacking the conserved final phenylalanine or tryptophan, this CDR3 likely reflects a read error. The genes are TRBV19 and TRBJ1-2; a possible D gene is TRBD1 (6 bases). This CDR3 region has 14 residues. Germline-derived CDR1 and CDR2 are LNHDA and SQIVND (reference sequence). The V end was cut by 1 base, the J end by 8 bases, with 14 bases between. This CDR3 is CASSIAAGQGGYTL. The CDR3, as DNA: TGTGCCAGTAGTATAGCCGCGGGACAAGGGGGCTACACCCTC.

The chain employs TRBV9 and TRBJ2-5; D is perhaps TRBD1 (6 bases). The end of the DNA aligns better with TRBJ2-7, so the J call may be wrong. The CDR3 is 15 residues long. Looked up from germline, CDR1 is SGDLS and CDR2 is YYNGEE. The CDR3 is CASSVGAGEMYEQYF. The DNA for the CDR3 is TGTGCCAGCAGCGTAGGGGCAGGGGAAATGTACGAGCAGTACTTC.

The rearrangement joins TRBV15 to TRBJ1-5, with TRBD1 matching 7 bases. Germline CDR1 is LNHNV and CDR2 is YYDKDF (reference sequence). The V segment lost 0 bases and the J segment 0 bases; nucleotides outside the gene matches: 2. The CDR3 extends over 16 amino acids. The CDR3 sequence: CATSRDRTGSNQPQHF. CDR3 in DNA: TGTGCCACCAGCAGAGATAGGACAGGTAGCAATCAGCCCCAGCATTTT.

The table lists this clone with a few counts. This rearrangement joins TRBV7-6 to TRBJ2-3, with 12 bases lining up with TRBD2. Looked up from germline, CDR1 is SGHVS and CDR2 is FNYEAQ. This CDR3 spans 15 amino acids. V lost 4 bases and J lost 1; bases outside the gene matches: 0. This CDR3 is CASSSSGGGTDTQYF. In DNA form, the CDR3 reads TGTGCCAGCAGCTCTAGCGGGGGGGGCACAGATACGCAGTATTTT. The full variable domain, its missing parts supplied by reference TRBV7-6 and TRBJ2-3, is GAGVSQSPRYKVTKRGQDVALRCDPISGHVSLYWYRQALGQGPEFLTYFNYEAQQDKSGLPNDRFSAERPEGSISTLTIQRTEQRDSAMYRCASSSSGGGTDTQYFGPGTRLTVL.

Here the CDR3 reads CASSLGGQFEQFF. The CDR3, as DNA: TGTGCCAGCAGCCTCGGGGGACAATTTGAGCAGTTCTTC. V usage is TRBV7-9 and J usage is TRBJ2-1; D may be TRBD1 or TRBD2 (6 bases each). V was pared by 5 bases and J by 9 bases, with 14 bases between. CDR1 and CDR2 from the germline V gene are SEHNR and FQNEAQ (reference sequence). CDR3 length: 13 residues.

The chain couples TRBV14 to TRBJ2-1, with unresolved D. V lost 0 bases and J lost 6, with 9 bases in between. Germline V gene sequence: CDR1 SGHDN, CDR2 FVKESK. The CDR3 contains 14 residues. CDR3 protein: CASSQDTLVNEQFF. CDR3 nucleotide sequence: TGTGCCAGCAGCCAAGATACATTAGTCAATGAGCAGTTCTTC.